This T cell receptor (beta chain) came from a study of T-cell memory formation after mild COVID-19. Study background: Clusters of TCRs were largely donor specific.

Findings of the study overall: The study found contracting CD4+ clones mainly in CM and EM and contracting CD8+ clones in EMRA. Cross-reactive memory apparently joined, as some responding clones appeared in pre-infection memory.

Germline loops: CDR1 DFQATT, CDR2 SNEGSKA (reference sequence). The CDR3 has 13 amino acids. The V gene lost 5 bases and the J gene lost 7 bases, with 17 bases spanning the gap. Concerning this clonotype: The antigen is unknown.

TCRdb re-called the 5' RACE reads with MiXCR, one entry per CDR3 protein. The data contain about 500,000 distinct CDR3 sequences, 20% of them singletons. The sequenced sample was PBMCs or a T cell subset sorted from them (not recorded which). This chain uses TRBV20-1 with TRBJ1-1, with TRBD1 as a possible D gene (5 bases). This TCR was recovered from an adult woman who had mild COVID-19 (a few samples of this study predate the infection). Cell type and time point are not known. In nucleotides, the CDR3 is TGCAGTGCTTATCTACACGGGACCTTTGAAGCTTTCTTT. Its translation: CSAYLHGTFEAFF.